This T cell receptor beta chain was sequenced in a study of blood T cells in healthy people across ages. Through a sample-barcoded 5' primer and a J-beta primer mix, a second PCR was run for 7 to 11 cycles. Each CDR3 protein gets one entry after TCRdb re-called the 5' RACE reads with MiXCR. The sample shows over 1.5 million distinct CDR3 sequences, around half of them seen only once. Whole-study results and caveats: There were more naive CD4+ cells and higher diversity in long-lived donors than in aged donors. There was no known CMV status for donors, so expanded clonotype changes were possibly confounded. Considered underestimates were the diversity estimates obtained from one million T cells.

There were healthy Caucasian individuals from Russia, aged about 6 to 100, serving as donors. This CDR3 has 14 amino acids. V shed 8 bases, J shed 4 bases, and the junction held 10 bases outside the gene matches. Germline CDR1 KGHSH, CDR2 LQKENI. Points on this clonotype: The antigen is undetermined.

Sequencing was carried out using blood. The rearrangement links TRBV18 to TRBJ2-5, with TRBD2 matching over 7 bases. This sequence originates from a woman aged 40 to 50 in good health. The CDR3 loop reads CASSPPSGGETQYF. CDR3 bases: TGTGCCAGCAGCCCTCCATCGGGGGGAGAGACCCAGTACTTC.